Shown below are 26 T cell receptor beta chains from a single sample sequenced in a study of T cells in localized non-small cell lung cancer. The protocol was immunoSEQ multiplex PCR, while the TCRdb copy is restricted to in-frame clones and leaves out a portion. In the table there are about 2,700 clones, roughly 35% of which are singletons. This specimen was normal lung tissue next to the tumor, taken before any cancer treatment. These receptors were collected from a woman aged 35-70 years with stage II squamous cell lung carcinoma.

This clone was observed a few times. The V and J genes are TRBV9 and TRBJ1-2; D uncertain. The CDR3 has 13 residues. Germline assignment: CDR1 SGDLS and CDR2 YYNGEE. Trimming removed 4 bases at V and 8 bases at J, with 15 bases between. CDR3 region: CASSLSPGAGYTF. The CDR3 DNA sequence: TGTGCCAGCAGCCTTAGTCCGGGAGCGGGCTACACCTTC.

The table lists this clone with a few counts. This chain uses TRBV6-8 with TRBJ1-1; D is uncertain. V lost 3 bases and J lost 1, with 9 bases in between. CDR3 length: 14 amino acids. The germline CDR1 and CDR2 sequences are MNHGY and SAAAGT. CDR3 sequence reads: CASSYLGRNTEAFF. The CDR3 DNA reads as TGTGCCAGCAGTTATTTAGGGAGGAACACTGAAGCTTTCTTT.

This clone is medium-sized (0.01 to 0.1%) by share. The chain combines TRBV6-8 with TRBJ2-7; 14 nucleotides line up with TRBD2. V lost 6 bases and J lost 2; bases outside the gene matches: 9. From germline, CDR1 is MNHGY and CDR2 SAAAGT. There are 17 residues in the CDR3. The CDR3 is CASSHPGLAGVPYEQYF. The CDR3 DNA reads TGTGCCAGCAGCCACCCGGGACTAGCGGGAGTCCCCTACGAGCAGTACTTC.

This clone occurred a few times. The V and J genes are TRBV4-1 and TRBJ2-3; no clear D gene. V gave up 4 bases and J gave up 2 bases, with 10 bases separating them. This CDR3 is built from 14 residues. Germline CDR1 and CDR2: MGHRA and YSYEKL. The CDR3, as DNA: TGCGCCAGCAGCCGAGCCATATTCACAGATACGCAGTATTTT. This gives the protein CASSRAIFTDTQYF.

With regard to this clone: A read error may account for a junction end that differs from germline. The V call is TRBV4-1, the J call TRBJ2-1; the D gene is possibly TRBD1 (5 bases). The CDR3 extends over 15 amino acids. Germline V lookup: CDR1 MGHRA, CDR2 YSYEKL. CDR3: CASSQDMTVPNEQFF. CDR3 nucleotide sequence: TGCGCCAGTAGCCAAGATATGACAGTTCCCAATGAGCAGTTCTTC.

The CDR3 loop reads CASSSLGGRYNEQFF. The CDR3 DNA sequence: TGTGCCAGCAGTTCCCTCGGGGGCCGGTACAATGAGCAGTTCTTC. V and J are TRBV28 and TRBJ2-1; D could derive from TRBD1 or TRBD2 (6 bases each). Germline CDR1 reads MDHEN; CDR2 reads SYDVKM. CDR3 length: 15 residues. Trimming left V 4 bases short and J 4 bases short, with 14 bases between.

There are a few counts of this clone. The genes are TRBV9 and TRBJ1-4; 7 bases line up with TRBD1. After removal of 3 bases from V and 5 bases from J, the junction contained 7 bases not matched to a gene. Germline-derived CDR1 and CDR2 are SGDLS and YYNGEE. The CDR3 spans 15 residues. CDR3 nucleotide sequence: TGTGCCAGCAGCGCTTCGGGACAGTGGAATGAAAAACTGTTTTTT. It specifies CASSASGQWNEKLFF.

This clone has a handful of counts. The chain is built from TRBV9 and TRBJ1-4, with 7 bases matching TRBD1. The V and J ends lost 4 bases and 2 bases, in that order; junction bases with no gene match: 2. CDR1 is SGDLS, CDR2 YYNGEE, per germline. The CDR3 sequence is 14 residues long. CDR3 sequence (DNA): TGTGCCAGCAGCATACAGGGGACTAATGAAAAACTGTTTTTT. Translated: CASSIQGTNEKLFF.

CDR3 sequence (DNA): TGTGCCAGCAGTCCACGCGAATGGGACAGGGGAGGGCAAGAGACCCAGTACTTC. This sequence encodes CASSPREWDRGGQETQYF. The genes are TRBV28 and TRBJ2-5; 10 bases fit TRBD1. CDR3 length equals 18 residues. Germline values: CDR1 MDHEN, CDR2 SYDVKM. The V segment lost 5 bases and the J segment 2 bases; nucleotides outside the gene matches: 14.

This chain joins TRBV28 and TRBJ1-2, with D perhaps TRBD1 (5 bases). V lost 5 bases and J 7 bases, leaving 17 bases between the germline ends. The CDR3 extends over 14 amino acids. Germline V lookup: CDR1 MDHEN, CDR2 SYDVKM. CDR3 bases: TGTGCCAGCAGTATGGGACTGCTTAGGGGTGGCTACACCTTC. This encodes CASSMGLLRGGYTF.

This clone was seen a few times. The gene calls are TRBV6-8 and TRBJ1-3; D is perhaps TRBD1 (5 bases). Germline CDR1 is MNHGY and CDR2 is SAAAGT. This CDR3 is 13 amino acids long. Between the trimmed V and J ends, which lost 10 bases and 0 bases, there was a span of 10 bases. The CDR3 sequence: CAIRDDSGNTIYF. For the CDR3, the DNA is TGTGCCATCAGGGATGACTCTGGAAACACCATATATTTT.

V gene TRBV19 combines with J gene TRBJ1-1; D is unresolved. Trimming left V 4 bases short and J 1 base short, with 19 bases between. Germline-derived CDR1 and CDR2 are LNHDA and SQIVND (reference sequence). The CDR3 contains 17 residues. Written as DNA, the CDR3 is TGTGCCAGTAGTACGGCCTACCGGGCCTGGGAGAACACTGAAGCTTTCTTT. This codes for CASSTAYRAWENTEAFF. The full variable domain, with the rest looked up from reference TRBV19 and TRBJ1-1, is DGGITQSPKYLFRKEGQNVTLSCEQNLNHDAMYWYRQDPGQGLRLIYYSQIVNDFQKGDIAEGYSVSREKKESFPLTVTSAQKNPTAFYLCASSTAYRAWENTEAFFGQGTRLTVV.

This clone was seen a few times. This chain connects TRBV11-3 to TRBJ2-3; tentatively, D is TRBD1 or TRBD2 (6 bases each). Trimming shortened V by 3 bases and J by 4 bases, and 14 bases separated the two germline ends. Germline CDR1 SGHNT, CDR2 YENEEA. There are 15 residues in the CDR3. CDR3 nucleotide sequence: TGTGCCAGCAGCTTTGGGGGGCAAGTAGCAGATACGCAGTATTTT. Translation: CASSFGGQVADTQYF.

The chain links TRBV19 to TRBJ1-5, with D possibly TRBD1 on 5 matching bases. From germline, CDR1 is LNHDA and CDR2 SQIVND (reference sequence). This CDR3 comprises 12 residues. V was cut by 5 bases and J by 4 bases, with 6 bases left in between. The CDR3 DNA sequence: TGTGCCAGTAGTTGGGGGAATCAGCCCCAGCATTTT. Its protein product is CASSWGNQPQHF.

This chain joins TRBV19 and TRBJ2-1, with TRBD1 matching 8 bases. The CDR3 covers 12 residues. Germline CDR1 and CDR2: LNHDA and SQIVND (reference sequence). Trimming removed 0 bases from V and 15 bases from J; junction bases left unmatched: 4. CDR3 nucleotide sequence: TGTGCCAGTAGTATAGATGGACAGGGCCCGTTCTTC. As protein: CASSIDGQGPFF.

This chain's CDR3 is CASSDRTSGVKNEQFF. For the CDR3, the DNA is TGTGCCAGCAGCGACCGGACTAGCGGAGTGAAGAATGAGCAGTTCTTC. V usage is TRBV9 and J usage is TRBJ2-1; TRBD2 matches 10 bases. Germline CDR1 is SGDLS and CDR2 is YYNGEE. The junction had 10 bases not matched to a gene; V was cut back by 3 bases and J by 7 bases. The length of the CDR3 is 16 residues.

The V and J genes are TRBV28 and TRBJ2-7; D possibly corresponds to TRBD1 (5 bases). The germline V gene encodes CDR1 MDHEN and CDR2 SYDVKM. Trimming removed 7 bases at V and 10 bases at J, with 17 bases between. This CDR3 region has 12 residues. DNA for the CDR3: TGTGCCAGCACCCCTCCAAGGGGTCCCCAGTACTTC. Amino acids: CASTPPRGPQYF. Together with reference TRBV28 and TRBJ2-7, the CDR3 gives the full variable domain: DVKVTQSSRYLVKRTGEKVFLECVQDMDHENMFWYRQDPGLGLRLIYFSYDVKMKEKGDIPEGYSVSREKKERFSLILESASTNQTSMYLCASTPPRGPQYFGPGTRLTVT.

This CDR3 is CASRDPGGAGTDTQYF. The CDR3 DNA follows: TGTGCCAGCAGAGAYCCAGGGGGCGCTGGCACAGATACGCAGTATTTT. The chain carries TRBV9 and TRBJ2-3, with 8 bases aligning to TRBD1. Germline lookup yields CDR1 SGDLS and CDR2 YYNGEE. The CDR3 sequence is 16 residues long. V was pared by 5 bases and J by 1 base, with 9 bases of the junction left unmatched. The entire variable domain, with the rest obtained from reference TRBV9 and TRBJ2-3, is as follows: DSGVTQTPKHLITATGQRVTLRCSPRSGDLSVYWYQQSLDQGLQFLIQYYNGEERAKGNILERFSAQQFPDLHSELNLSSLELGDSALYFCASRDPGGAGTDTQYFGPGTRLTVL.

The V and J genes are TRBV19 and TRBJ2-6, with 13 bases aligning to TRBD2. Trimming cost V 7 bases and J 0 bases; bases outside gene matches: 12. Per the germline V gene, CDR1 is LNHDA and CDR2 is SQIVND (reference sequence). The CDR3 covers 20 residues. CDR3 in amino acids: CASTPGLAGYGFSGANVLTF. The CDR3 DNA reads TGTGCCAGTACCCCGGGACTAGCGGGGTACGGTTTCTCTGGGGCCAACGTCCTGACTTTC. Together with reference TRBV19 and TRBJ2-6, the CDR3 gives the full variable domain: DGGITQSPKYLFRKEGQNVTLSCEQNLNHDAMYWYRQDPGQGLRLIYYSQIVNDFQKGDIAEGYSVSREKKESFPLTVTSAQKNPTAFYLCASTPGLAGYGFSGANVLTFGAGSRLTVL.

This clone was seen a few times. CDR3 protein: CASSRRDSNYGYTF. Written as DNA, the CDR3 is TGTGCCAGCAGCCGCCGGGACAGTAACTATGGCTACACCTTC. V and J are TRBV6-7 and TRBJ1-2; TRBD1 aligns across 7 bases. TRBV6-7 is recorded as an ORF, its role being uncertain. The V segment lost 6 bases and the J segment 1 base; nucleotides outside the gene matches: 5. This CDR3 is 14 amino acids long.

The chain employs TRBV6-8 and TRBJ2-7; a possible D gene is TRBD2 (5 bases). Germline loops: CDR1 MNHGY, CDR2 SAAAGT. CDR3 length: 14 residues. V was cut by 6 bases and J by 3 bases, with 15 bases left in between. The CDR3 bases are TGTGCCAGCAGGACTCAGACCGGGGACTACGAGCAGTACGTC. Protein: CASRTQTGDYEQYV.

This chain joins TRBV6-8 and TRBJ1-6; D unresolved. CDR1 and CDR2 (germline): MNHGY, SAAAGT. V lost 4 bases and J 9 bases, leaving 7 bases between the germline ends. This CDR3 has 12 residues. CDR3 sequence (DNA): TGTGCCAGCAGTTTTGGGAGTTCACCCCTCCACTTT. Translating gives CASSFGSSPLHF.

This clone is judged medium-sized. This sequence joins TRBV11-3 and TRBJ2-5, with TRBD2 as a possible D gene (6 bases). V was shortened by 5 bases and J by 5 bases, with 15 bases between the two germline ends. Germline V gene data show CDR1 as SGHNT and CDR2 as YENEEA. This CDR3 spans 14 amino acids. This CDR3 is CASSRGGFGETQYF. The CDR3 DNA reads TGTGCCAGCAGCCGTGGGGGGTTTGGGGAGACCCAGTACTTC.

This clone came up a few times. V usage is TRBV6-8 and J usage is TRBJ1-1; unclear D gene. Germline V gene data show CDR1 as MNHGY and CDR2 as SAAAGT. Between the trimmed V and J ends, which lost 2 bases and 0 bases, there was a span of 4 bases. CDR3 length equals 13 residues. Here the CDR3 reads CASSYLMNTEAFF. In DNA, the CDR3 is TGTGCCAGCAGTTACCTTATGAACACTGAAGCTTTCTTT.

The table lists this clone with a few counts. The chain carries TRBV18 and TRBJ1-3, with a possible D match to TRBD1 (5 bases). The germline V gene encodes CDR1 KGHSH and CDR2 LQKENI. The CDR3 has 15 amino acids. The germline V and J ends were trimmed by 3 bases and 0 bases, with 9 bases remaining between them. The CDR3 coding sequence is TGTGCCAGCTCACCCGGGGGGTACTCTGGAAACACCATATATTTT. Protein: CASSPGGYSGNTIYF. The full variable domain, rest sourced from reference TRBV18 and TRBJ1-3, is NAGVMQNPRHLVRRRGQEARLRCSPMKGHSHVYWYRQLPEEGLKFMVYLQKENIIDESGMPKERFSAEFPKEGPSILRIQQVVRGDSAAYFCASSPGGYSGNTIYFGEGSWLTVV.

By proportion, this clone is medium-sized. This chain uses TRBV28 with TRBJ2-3; D possibly corresponds to TRBD2 (6 bases). Per the germline V gene, CDR1 is MDHEN and CDR2 is SYDVKM. Trimming took off 7 bases at V and 2 bases at J, with 22 bases between the two ends. The CDR3 loop spans 17 amino acids. CDR3 sequence (DNA): TGTGCCAGCACCCTAGGAGGGGAGTGGCTCACCACAGATACGCAGTATTTT. Its protein is CASTLGGEWLTTDTQYF. The variable domain in full, completed from reference TRBV28 and TRBJ2-3, reads DVKVTQSSRYLVKRTGEKVFLECVQDMDHENMFWYRQDPGLGLRLIYFSYDVKMKEKGDIPEGYSVSREKKERFSLILESASTNQTSMYLCASTLGGEWLTTDTQYFGPGTRLTVL.